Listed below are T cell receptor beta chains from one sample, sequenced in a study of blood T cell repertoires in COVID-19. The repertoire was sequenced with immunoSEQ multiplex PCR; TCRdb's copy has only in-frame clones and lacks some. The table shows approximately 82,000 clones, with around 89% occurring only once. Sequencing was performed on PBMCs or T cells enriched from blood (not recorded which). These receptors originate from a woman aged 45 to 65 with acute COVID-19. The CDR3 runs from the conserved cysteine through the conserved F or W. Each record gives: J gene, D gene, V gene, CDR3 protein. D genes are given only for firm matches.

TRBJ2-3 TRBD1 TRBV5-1 CASRPGTGGTDTQYF
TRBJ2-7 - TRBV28 CASSTPSYEQYF
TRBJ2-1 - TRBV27 CASSTPGGNRNEQFF
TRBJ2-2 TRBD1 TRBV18 CASSLRDLGTGGTGELFF
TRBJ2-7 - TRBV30 CAWSAWGGKDEQYF
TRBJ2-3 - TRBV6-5 CAFWDGSEADTQYF
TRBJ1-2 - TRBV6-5 CASSSTVDYGYTF
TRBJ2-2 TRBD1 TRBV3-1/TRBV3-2 CASSPVPGQGTGELFF
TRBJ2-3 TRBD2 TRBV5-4 CASSGTSGSSGTDTQYF
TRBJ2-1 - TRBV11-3 CASSGPGGGEQFF
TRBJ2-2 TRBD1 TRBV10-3 CAISLDREAGELFF
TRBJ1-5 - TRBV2 CASSGSSAQPQHF
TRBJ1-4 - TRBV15 CATSRGGGTNEKLFF